This T cell receptor (beta chain) was captured by sequencing in a study of OX40 agonist ivuxolimab in advanced cancers. The CDR3 loop spans 13 amino acids. The V end lost 8 bases, the J end lost 5 bases, and 13 bases lay between the germline ends. Germline V gene data show CDR1 as MNHNS and CDR2 as SASEGT. Only in-frame clones appear in the TCRdb table, and some are missing; sequencing was by immunoSEQ multiplex PCR. The sample includes roughly 64,000 clones, around 93% of them seen just once. The source is an adult with an advanced solid tumor such as melanoma, head and neck, liver or kidney cancer. Sequenced material: CD4+ or CD8+ T cells sorted from blood, taken in a trial of the OX40 agonist ivuxolimab. This sequence joins TRBV6-1 and TRBJ2-1, with unresolved D. The CDR3 DNA sequence: TGTGCCAGCGTTGAAACGTGGGACAATGAGCAGTTCTTC. Its translation is CASVETWDNEQFF.